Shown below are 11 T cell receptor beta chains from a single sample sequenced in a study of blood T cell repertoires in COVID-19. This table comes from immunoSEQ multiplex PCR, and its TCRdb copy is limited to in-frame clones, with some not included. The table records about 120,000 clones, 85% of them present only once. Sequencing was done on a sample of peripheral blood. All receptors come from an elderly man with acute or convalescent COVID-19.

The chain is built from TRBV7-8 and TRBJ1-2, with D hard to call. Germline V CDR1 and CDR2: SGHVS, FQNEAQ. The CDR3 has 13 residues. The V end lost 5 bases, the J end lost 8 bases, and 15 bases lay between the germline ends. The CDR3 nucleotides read TGTGCCAGCAGCCAGGAGGCCTTATCAGGCTACACCTTC. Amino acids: CASSQEALSGYTF.

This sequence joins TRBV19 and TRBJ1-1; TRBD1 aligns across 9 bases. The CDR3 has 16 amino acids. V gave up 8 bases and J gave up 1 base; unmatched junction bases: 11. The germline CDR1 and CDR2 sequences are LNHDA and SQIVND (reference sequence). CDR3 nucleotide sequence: TGTGCCAGTCAGGGGGGACAGGGATGGCGGAACACTGAAGCTTTCTTT. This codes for CASQGGQGWRNTEAFF.

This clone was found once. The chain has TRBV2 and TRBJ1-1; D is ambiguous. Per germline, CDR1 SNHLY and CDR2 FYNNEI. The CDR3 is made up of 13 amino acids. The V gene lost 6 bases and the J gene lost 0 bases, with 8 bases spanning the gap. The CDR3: CASRLDLNTEAFF. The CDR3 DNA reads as TGTGCCAGCAGACTCGATTTGAACACTGAAGCTTTCTTT.

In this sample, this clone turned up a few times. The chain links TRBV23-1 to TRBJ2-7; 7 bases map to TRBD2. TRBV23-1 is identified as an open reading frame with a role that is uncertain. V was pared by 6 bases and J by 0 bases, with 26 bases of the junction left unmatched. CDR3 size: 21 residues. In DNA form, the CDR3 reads TGCGCCAGCAGGAACCCCGATCCCGGGGGGAGAGGGGCTAGCATCTCCTACGAGCAGTACTTC. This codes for CASRNPDPGGRGASISYEQYF.

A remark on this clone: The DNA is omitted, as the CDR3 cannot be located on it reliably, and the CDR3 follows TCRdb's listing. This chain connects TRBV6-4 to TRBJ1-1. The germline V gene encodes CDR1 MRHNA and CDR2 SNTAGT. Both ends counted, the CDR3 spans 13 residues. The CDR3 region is CASSSSGGAEAFF.

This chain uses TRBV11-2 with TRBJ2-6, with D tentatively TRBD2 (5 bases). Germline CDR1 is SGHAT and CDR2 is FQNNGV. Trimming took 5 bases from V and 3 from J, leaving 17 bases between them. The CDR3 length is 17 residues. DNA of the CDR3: TGTGCCAGCAGCCCCCCCGCGGGTCTTGGTGGGGCCAACGTCCTGACTTTC. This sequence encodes CASSPPAGLGGANVLTF.

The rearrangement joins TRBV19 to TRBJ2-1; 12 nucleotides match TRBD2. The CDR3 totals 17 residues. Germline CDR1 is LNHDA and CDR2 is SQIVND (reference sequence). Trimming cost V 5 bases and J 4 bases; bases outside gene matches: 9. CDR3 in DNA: TGTGCCAGTAGTTCAAGCCCTGGACTAGCGGGATACAATGAGCAGTTCTTC. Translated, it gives CASSSSPGLAGYNEQFF.

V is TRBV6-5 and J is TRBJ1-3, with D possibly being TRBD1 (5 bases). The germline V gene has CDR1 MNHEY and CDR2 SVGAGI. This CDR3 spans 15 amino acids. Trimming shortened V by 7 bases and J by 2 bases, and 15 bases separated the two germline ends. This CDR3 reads CASTLGGSAGNTIYF. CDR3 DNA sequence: TGTGCCAGCACCTTGGGGGGTTCGGCTGGAAACACCATATATTTT.

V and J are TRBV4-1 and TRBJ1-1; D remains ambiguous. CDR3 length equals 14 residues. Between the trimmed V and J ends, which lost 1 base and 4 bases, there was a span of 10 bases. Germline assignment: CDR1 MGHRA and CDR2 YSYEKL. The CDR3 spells CASSQVSAGTEAFF. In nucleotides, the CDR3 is TGCGCCAGCAGCCAAGTCTCAGCGGGCACTGAAGCTTTCTTT.

CDR3 region: CASSSAQSFETGQNTEAFF. The CDR3 bases are TGTGCCAGCAGCTCCGCCCAATCGTTCGAGACAGGCCAGAACACTGAAGCTTTCTTT. The V and J genes are TRBV7-2 and TRBJ1-1; D perhaps matches TRBD1 (6 bases). The CDR3 covers 19 residues. With 4 bases removed from V and 1 base from J, the gap between germline ends came to 25 bases. From germline, CDR1 is SGHTA and CDR2 FQGNSA.

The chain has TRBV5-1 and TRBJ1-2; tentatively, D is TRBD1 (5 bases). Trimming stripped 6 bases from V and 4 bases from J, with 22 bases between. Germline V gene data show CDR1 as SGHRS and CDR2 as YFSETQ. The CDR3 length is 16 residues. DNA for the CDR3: TGCGCCAGCAACCCCGCGGGAGGAGGGGTTGTCTATGGCTACACCTTC. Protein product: CASNPAGGGVVYGYTF.